The clone carrying this T cell receptor (beta chain) was seen just once. This record belongs to a study of T cell responses to AZD1222 COVID-19 vaccine. Germline V lookup: CDR1 LNHDA, CDR2 SQIVND (reference sequence). V was trimmed by 7 bases and J by 3 bases, leaving 12 bases between them. The CDR3 runs to 13 residues. Only in-frame clones appear in the TCRdb table, and some are missing; sequencing was by immunoSEQ multiplex PCR. This table has 130,000 to 150,000 clones, 90% appearing once. This TCR came from an adult in good health. The chain uses TRBV19 and TRBJ1-2; D remains ambiguous. The sequencing used peripheral blood, collected on day 0 of AZD1222 vaccination. CDR3 sequence (DNA): TGTGCCAGTATCCTAACCGCGTACTATGGCTACACCTTC. Translated: CASILTAYYGYTF.